The present T cell receptor (beta chain) was sequenced within a study of CD8+CD57+ T cells in acquired aplastic anemia. Looking at the study overall: Across the sorted CD4+ and CD8+ cells, DNA amounts averaged about 3 ug. Findings and caveats of the study: The number of CD8+ CDR3 sequences shared by patients and controls was approximately 31.

Flow cytometry had shown expanded CD8+CD57+ cells in the patients chosen for sequencing. Among the patients, all had severe acquired aplastic anemia. Germline V gene data show CDR1 as SEHNR and CDR2 as FQNEAQ (reference sequence). The CDR3 has 15 residues if both end residues are counted. Both TCR beta VDJ combination and CDR3 sequence profiling were carried out. Genomic DNA was the template for this profiling. In TCRdb, the reads were re-called with MiXCR into one record per CDR3 protein. There are approximately 260,000 distinct CDR3 sequences in the sample; approximately 82% occur only once, and 40% to 55% lies in the top ten. A word on this clonotype: The antigen is not known. The DNA is left out, because the CDR3 cannot be placed on it with certainty; the CDR3 is given as TCRdb lists it.

The chain recombines TRBV7-9 with TRBJ2-1; TRBD2, as called in the table, went unchecked against the DNA. The sequenced sample was sorted CD4+, CD8+, or CD8+CD57+ T cells (not recorded which) from PBMCs. The clonotype comes from a human donor with aplastic anemia. CDR3 amino acids: CASSLNNEQFFGPFF.